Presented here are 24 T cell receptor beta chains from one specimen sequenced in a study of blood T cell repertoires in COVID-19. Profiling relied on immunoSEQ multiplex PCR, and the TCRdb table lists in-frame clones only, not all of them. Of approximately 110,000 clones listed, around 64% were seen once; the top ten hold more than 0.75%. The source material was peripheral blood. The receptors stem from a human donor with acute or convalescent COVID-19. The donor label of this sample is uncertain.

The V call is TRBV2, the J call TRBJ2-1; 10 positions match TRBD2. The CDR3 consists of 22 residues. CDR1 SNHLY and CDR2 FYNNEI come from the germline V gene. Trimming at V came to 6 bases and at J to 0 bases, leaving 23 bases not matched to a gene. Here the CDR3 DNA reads TGTGCCAGCAGGAGGGGGACAGCGGGACTAGCGTCGATCCGCAGCTCCTACAATGAGCAGTTCTTC. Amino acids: CASRRGTAGLASIRSSYNEQFF.

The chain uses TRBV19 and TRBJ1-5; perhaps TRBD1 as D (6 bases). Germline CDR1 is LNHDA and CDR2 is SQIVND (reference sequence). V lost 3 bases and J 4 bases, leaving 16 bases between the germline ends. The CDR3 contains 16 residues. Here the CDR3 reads CASSIEQGGLNQPQHF. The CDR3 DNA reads TGTGCCAGTAGTATCGAACAGGGTGGTTTGAATCAGCCCCAGCATTTT.

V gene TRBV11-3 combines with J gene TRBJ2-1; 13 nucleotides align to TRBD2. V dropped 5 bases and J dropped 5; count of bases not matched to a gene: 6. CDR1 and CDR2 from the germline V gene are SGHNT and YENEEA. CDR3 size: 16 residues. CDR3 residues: CASSVGLAGMHNEQFF. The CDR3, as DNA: TGTGCCAGCAGCGTGGGACTAGCGGGGATGCACAATGAGCAGTTCTTC. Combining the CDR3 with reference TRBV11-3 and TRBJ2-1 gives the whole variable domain EAGVVQSPRYKIIEKKQPVAFWCNPISGHNTLYWYLQNLGQGPELLIRYENEEAVDDSQLPKDRFSAERLKGVDSTLKIQPAELGDSAVYLCASSVGLAGMHNEQFFGPGTRLTVL.

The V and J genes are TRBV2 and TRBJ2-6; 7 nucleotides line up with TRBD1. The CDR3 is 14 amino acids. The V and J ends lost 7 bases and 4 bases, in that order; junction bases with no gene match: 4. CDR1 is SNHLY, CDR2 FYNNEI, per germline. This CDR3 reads CASNPTGGANVLTF. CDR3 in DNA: TGTGCCAGCAATCCGACAGGGGGGGCCAACGTCCTGACTTTC. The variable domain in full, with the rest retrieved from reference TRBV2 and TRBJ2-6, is EPEVTQTPSHQVTQMGQEVILRCVPISNHLYFYWYRQILGQKVEFLVSFYNNEISEKSEIFDDQFSVERPDGSNFTLKIRSTKLEDSAMYFCASNPTGGANVLTFGAGSRLTVL.

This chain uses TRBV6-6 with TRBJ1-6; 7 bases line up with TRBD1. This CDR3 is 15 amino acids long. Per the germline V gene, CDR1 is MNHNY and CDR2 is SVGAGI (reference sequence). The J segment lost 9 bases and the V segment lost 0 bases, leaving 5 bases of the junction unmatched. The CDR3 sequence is CASSYSRDSSSPLHF. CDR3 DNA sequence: TGTGCCAGCAGTTACTCGAGGGACAGTTCTTCACCCCTCCACTTT.

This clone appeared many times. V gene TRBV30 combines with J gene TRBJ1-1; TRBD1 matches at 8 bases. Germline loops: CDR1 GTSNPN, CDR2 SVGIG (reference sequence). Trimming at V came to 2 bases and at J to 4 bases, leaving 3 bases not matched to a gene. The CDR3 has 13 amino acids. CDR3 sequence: CAWSTTGATEAFF. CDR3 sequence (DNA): TGTGCCTGGAGTACGACAGGGGCCACTGAAGCTTTCTTT.

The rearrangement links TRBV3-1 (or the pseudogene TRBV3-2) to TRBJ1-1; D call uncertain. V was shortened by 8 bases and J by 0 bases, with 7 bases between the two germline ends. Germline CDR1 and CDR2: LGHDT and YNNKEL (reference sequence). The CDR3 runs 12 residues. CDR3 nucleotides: TGTGCCAGCCGACACTTGAACACTGAAGCTTTCTTT. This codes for CASRHLNTEAFF.

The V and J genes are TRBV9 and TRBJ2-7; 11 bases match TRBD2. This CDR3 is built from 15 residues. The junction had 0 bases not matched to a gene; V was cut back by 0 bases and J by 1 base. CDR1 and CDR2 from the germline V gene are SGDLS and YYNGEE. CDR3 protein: CASSVGTSGSYEQYF. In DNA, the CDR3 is TGTGCCAGCAGCGTAGGGACTAGCGGGTCCTACGAGCAGTACTTC.

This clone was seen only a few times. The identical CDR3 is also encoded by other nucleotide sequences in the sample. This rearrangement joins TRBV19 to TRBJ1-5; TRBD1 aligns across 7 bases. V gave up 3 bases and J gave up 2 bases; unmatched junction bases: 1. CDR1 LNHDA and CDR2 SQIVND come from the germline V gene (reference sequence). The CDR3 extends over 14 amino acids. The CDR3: CASSIGTGNQPQHF. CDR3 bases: TGTGCCAGTAGTATCGGGACAGGCAATCAGCCCCAGCATTTT.

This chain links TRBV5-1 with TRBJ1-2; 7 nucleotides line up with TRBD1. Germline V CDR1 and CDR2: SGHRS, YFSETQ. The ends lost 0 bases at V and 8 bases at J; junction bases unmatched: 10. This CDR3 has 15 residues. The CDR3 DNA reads TGCGCCAGCAGCTTGGCCCCTGGACAGGTCTGGGGCTACACCTTC. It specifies CASSLAPGQVWGYTF.

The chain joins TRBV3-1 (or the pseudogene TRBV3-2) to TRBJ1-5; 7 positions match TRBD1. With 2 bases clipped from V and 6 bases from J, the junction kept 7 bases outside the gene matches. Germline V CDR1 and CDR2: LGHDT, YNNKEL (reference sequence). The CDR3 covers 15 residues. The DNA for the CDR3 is TGTGCCAGCAGCCAAAGCCCGACAGGGACTCAGCCCCAGCATTTT. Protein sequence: CASSQSPTGTQPQHF.

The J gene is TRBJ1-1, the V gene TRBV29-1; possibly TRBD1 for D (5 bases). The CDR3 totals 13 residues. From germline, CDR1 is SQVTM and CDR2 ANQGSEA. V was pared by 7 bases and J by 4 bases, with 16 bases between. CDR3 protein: CSAIRGGGTEAFF. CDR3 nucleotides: TGCAGCGCCATCCGGGGCGGGGGCACTGAAGCTTTCTTT.

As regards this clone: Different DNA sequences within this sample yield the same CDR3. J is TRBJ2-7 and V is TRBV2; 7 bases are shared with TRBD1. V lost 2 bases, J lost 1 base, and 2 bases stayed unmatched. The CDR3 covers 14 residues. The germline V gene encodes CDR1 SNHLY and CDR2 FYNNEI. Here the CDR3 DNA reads TGTGCCAGCAGTGAACAGGGGGAGTCCTACGAGCAGTACTTC. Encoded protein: CASSEQGESYEQYF. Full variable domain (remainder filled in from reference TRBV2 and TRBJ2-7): EPEVTQTPSHQVTQMGQEVILRCVPISNHLYFYWYRQILGQKVEFLVSFYNNEISEKSEIFDDQFSVERPDGSNFTLKIRSTKLEDSAMYFCASSEQGESYEQYFGPGTRLTVT.

The CDR3 bases are TGTGCCAGCAGCTTCGGGGAGGGAGGGCAGTTCTTC. Its protein is CASSFGEGGQFF. The chain employs TRBV7-2 and TRBJ2-1; 7 bases map to TRBD2. CDR3 length equals 12 residues. The V segment lost 3 bases and the J segment 12 bases; nucleotides outside the gene matches: 5. In germline, CDR1 is SGHTA, CDR2 FQGNSA.

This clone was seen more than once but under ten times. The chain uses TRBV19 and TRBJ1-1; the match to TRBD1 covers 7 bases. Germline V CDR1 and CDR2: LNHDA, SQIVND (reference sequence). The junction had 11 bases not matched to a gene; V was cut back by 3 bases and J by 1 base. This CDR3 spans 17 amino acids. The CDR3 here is CASSMWSNRGQNTEAFF. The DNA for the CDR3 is TGTGCCAGTAGTATGTGGTCGAATAGGGGGCAGAACACTGAAGCTTTCTTT.

Here the CDR3 DNA reads TGTGCCAGCAGCGCCCAGCTGAGCGGGGGGCAGACCCAGTACTTC. This gives the protein CASSAQLSGGQTQYF. V gene TRBV9 combines with J gene TRBJ2-5, with TRBD2 identical over 9 bases. This CDR3 has 15 residues. V lost 3 bases and J lost 6; bases outside the gene matches: 9. In germline, CDR1 is SGDLS, CDR2 YYNGEE.

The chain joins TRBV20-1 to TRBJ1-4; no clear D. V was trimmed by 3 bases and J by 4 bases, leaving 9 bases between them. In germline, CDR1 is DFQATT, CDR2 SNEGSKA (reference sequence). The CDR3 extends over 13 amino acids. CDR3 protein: CSASIQNNEKLFF. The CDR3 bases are TGCAGTGCTAGTATTCAGAATAATGAAAAACTGTTTTTT.

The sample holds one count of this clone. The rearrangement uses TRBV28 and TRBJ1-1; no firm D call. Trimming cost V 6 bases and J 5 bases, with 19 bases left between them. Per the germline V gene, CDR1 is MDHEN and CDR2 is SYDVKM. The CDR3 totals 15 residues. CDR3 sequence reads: CASSPPGEAWTEAFF. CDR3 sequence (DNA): TGTGCCAGCAGCCCCCCCGGAGAGGCCTGGACTGAAGCTTTCTTT.

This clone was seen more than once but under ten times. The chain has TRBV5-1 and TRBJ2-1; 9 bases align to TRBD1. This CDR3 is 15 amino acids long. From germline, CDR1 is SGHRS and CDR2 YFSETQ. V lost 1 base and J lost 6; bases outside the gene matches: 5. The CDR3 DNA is TGCGCCAGCAGCTTGTTGGGACAGGGTTTCAATGAGCAGTTCTTC. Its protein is CASSLLGQGFNEQFF.

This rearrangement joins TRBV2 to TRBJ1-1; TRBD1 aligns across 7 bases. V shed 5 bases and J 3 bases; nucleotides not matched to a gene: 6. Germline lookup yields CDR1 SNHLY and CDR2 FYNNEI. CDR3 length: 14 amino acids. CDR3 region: CASSPGTVYTEAFF. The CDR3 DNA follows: TGTGCCAGCAGTCCAGGGACAGTATACACTGAAGCTTTCTTT.

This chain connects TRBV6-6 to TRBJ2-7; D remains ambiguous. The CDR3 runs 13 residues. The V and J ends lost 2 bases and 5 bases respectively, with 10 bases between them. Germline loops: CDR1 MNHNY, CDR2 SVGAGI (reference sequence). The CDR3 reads CASSYKQSHEQYF. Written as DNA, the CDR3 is TGTGCCAGCAGTTACAAACAGAGCCACGAGCAGTACTTC.

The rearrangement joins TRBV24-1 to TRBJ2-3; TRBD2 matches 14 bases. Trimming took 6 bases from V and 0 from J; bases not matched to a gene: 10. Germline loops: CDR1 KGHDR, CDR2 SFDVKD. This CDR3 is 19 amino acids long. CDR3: CATSKTSGGAFPSTDTQYF. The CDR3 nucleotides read TGTGCCACCAGTAAGACTAGCGGGGGGGCCTTTCCTAGCACAGATACGCAGTATTTT.

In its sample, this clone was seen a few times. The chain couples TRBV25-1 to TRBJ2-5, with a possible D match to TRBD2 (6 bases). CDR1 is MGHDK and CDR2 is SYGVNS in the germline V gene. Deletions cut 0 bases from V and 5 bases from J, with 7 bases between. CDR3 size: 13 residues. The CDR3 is CASSEYGRETQYF. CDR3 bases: TGTGCCAGCAGTGAATATGGGAGGGAGACCCAGTACTTC.

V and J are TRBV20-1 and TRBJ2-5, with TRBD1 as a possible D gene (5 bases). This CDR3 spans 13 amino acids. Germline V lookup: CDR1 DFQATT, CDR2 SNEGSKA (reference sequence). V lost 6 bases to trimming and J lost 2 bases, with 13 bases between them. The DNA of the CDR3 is TGCAGTGCAAGTACCCGACAGCAAGAGACCCAGTACTTC. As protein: CSASTRQQETQYF.